This entry is about one T cell receptor (beta chain). Antigen: not known. The protocol was immunoSEQ multiplex PCR, while the TCRdb copy is restricted to in-frame clones and leaves out a portion. The profile covers about 72,000 clones, with about 88% appearing a single time and roughly 1% taken by the ten largest. The CDR3 loop spans 20 amino acids. Germline V gene sequence: CDR1 SGHAT, CDR2 FQNNGV. J lost 0 bases, V lost 0 bases, and 9 bases had no gene match. The data originate from a study of OX40 agonist ivuxolimab in advanced cancers. General observations from the study: In CD8+ T cells, expanded clones were on average more numerous than in CD4+. Circulating CD4+ and CD8+ T cells showed clonal expansion by week 6 at 0.1 to 3.0 mg/kg.

People who had autoimmune disease history or systemic immunosuppression were excluded. This receptor was identified in an adult with an advanced solid tumor such as melanoma, head and neck, liver or kidney cancer. The material sequenced was CD4+ or CD8+ T cells sorted from blood, taken in a trial of the OX40 agonist ivuxolimab. V and J are TRBV11-2 and TRBJ2-7; TRBD2 matches 15 bases. The CDR3 spells CASSLDLWGLAGGRSYEQYF. In nucleotides, the CDR3 is TGTGCCAGCAGCTTAGATCTGTGGGGACTAGCGGGAGGTCGCTCCTACGAGCAGTACTTC. Filled out from reference TRBV11-2 and TRBJ2-7, the complete variable domain reads EAGVAQSPRYKIIEKRQSVAFWCNPISGHATLYWYQQILGQGPKLLIQFQNNGVVDDSQLPKDRFSAERLKGVDSTLKIQPAKLEDSAVYLCASSLDLWGLAGGRSYEQYFGPGTRLTVT.